The 5 T cell receptor beta chains given below trace back to one sample, sequenced in a study of beta chain features in type 1 diabetes (dated by TCRdb to the late 2010s). The library was generated by the immunoSEQ multiplex PCR assay. All of the isolated RNA was reverse transcribed with the High Capacity cDNA Reverse Transcription Kit, so expressed TCRB transcripts were sequenced. Sourced from immuneACCESS, this table was stored by TCRdb with only in-frame sequences that have V and J called. A share of the clones is absent; for the studies checked, an unresolved V gene accounts for under half, and the remainder has no known explanation. For this sample the table gives roughly 290,000 clones, of which approximately 16% were detected only once. The ten top clones hold less than 0.02% of the sample. Their antigen targets remain unknown. General conclusions and limits of the study: In all four CD4+ subsets, TCRB CDR3 length was moderately but significantly shorter in type 1 diabetes patients.

Sequencing was carried out using naive CD4+ T cells from blood. The cell subset or site label, as the study defines it: true naive CD4+ T cells. Receptors originate from a man aged 18 to 30 with type 1 diabetes.

The V and J genes are TRBV5-4 and TRBJ2-1; TRBD2 agrees at 7 bases. Per germline, CDR1 SGHNT and CDR2 YYREEE (reference sequence). After removal of 2 bases from V and 0 bases from J, the junction contained 5 bases not matched to a gene. There are 16 residues in the CDR3. CDR3 sequence reads: CASSFPSGSSYNEQFF. The CDR3 DNA follows: TGTGCCAGCAGCTTCCCTAGCGGAAGCTCCTACAATGAGCAGTTCTTC.

The chain couples TRBV28 to TRBJ2-7; TRBD2 matches at 10 bases. With V trimmed by 6 bases and J by 2 bases, 7 bases remained unmatched. The CDR3 spans 15 residues. The germline gives CDR1 MDHEN, CDR2 SYDVKM. The CDR3 loop reads CASRDSGRSPYEQYF. The CDR3 DNA is TGTGCCAGCAGGGATAGCGGGAGGTCCCCCTACGAGCAGTACTTC.

V gene TRBV21-1 combines with J gene TRBJ1-5; the table names TRBD1, a call not compared with the DNA. TRBV21-1 is reported as a pseudogene. The CDR3 contains 17 residues. The CDR3 reads CASSLPDRTVSNQPQHF. The CDR3 DNA is TGTGCCAGCAGCCTCCCTGACAGGACAGTTAGCAATCAGCCCCAGCATTTT.

The chain uses TRBV7-9 and TRBJ1-1; D is possibly TRBD1 (6 bases). The V end was cut by 7 bases, the J end by 6 bases, with 18 bases between. The germline V gene encodes CDR1 SEHNR and CDR2 FQNEAQ (reference sequence). This CDR3 is 14 amino acids long. This CDR3 is CASTLKGGGSEAFF. The CDR3 DNA is TGTGCCAGCACCCTCAAAGGGGGTGGGTCTGAAGCTTTCTTT.

The chain links TRBV4-2 to TRBJ1-3, with a weak D call TRBD1 (5 bases). Trimming stripped 3 bases from V and 0 bases from J, with 9 bases between. Germline V gene sequence: CDR1 LGHNA, CDR2 YNFKEQ. CDR3 length: 15 amino acids. CDR3 DNA: TGTGCCAGCAGCCAGGAAGACAGCTCTGGAAACACCATATATTTT. The encoded protein is CASSQEDSSGNTIYF.